The rows below give T cell receptor beta chains drawn from one sample of a study of neurological immune-mediated disorders. TCRdb itself ran the 5' RACE reads through MiXCR, one entry per CDR3 protein. The table records over 45,000 distinct CDR3 sequences, 3% to 3.5% of them present only once. The sequenced sample consisted of PBMCs. The receptors were gathered from a man between 35 and 55 years old with multiple sclerosis. CDR3s include the opening cysteine and the closing phenylalanine or tryptophan. Each record gives: D gene, V gene, clone size, J gene, CDR3 protein, CDR3 DNA. A D gene is named only where the DNA matches it firmly. Size values are once, few and many counts, or a class for expanded clones, and some rows have none.

d_call: -
v_call: TRBV5-5
clone_size: many
j_call: TRBJ2-3
cdr3_aa: CASSLGGDPRDTQYF
cdr3_nt: TGTGCCAGCAGCTTGGGCGGGGACCCCCGGGATACGCAGTATTTT

d_call: TRBD1
v_call: TRBV11-1
clone_size: many
j_call: TRBJ2-2
cdr3_aa: CASILTGSTGELFF
cdr3_nt: TGTGCCAGCATCCTGACAGGGAGCACCGGGGAGCTGTTTTTT

d_call: TRBD2
v_call: TRBV7-6
clone_size: -
j_call: TRBJ2-3
cdr3_aa: CASSLGGRPADTQYF
cdr3_nt: TGTGCCAGCAGCTTGGGGGGGAGGCCGGCAGATACGCAGTATTTT

d_call: TRBD2
v_call: TRBV5-1
clone_size: many
j_call: TRBJ2-7
cdr3_aa: CASSYNGGSSYEQYF
cdr3_nt: TGCGCCAGCAGTTACAACGGGGGGAGCTCCTACGAGCAGTACTTC

d_call: TRBD1
v_call: TRBV10-3
clone_size: many
j_call: TRBJ2-2
cdr3_aa: CAISTTGIGGELFF
cdr3_nt: TGTGCCATCAGCACGACAGGGATAGGCGGGGAGCTGTTTTTT

d_call: -
v_call: TRBV10-3
clone_size: few
j_call: TRBJ1-5
cdr3_aa: CAISTEQGNQPQNF
cdr3_nt: TGTGCCATCAGCACAGAACAGGGTAATCAGCCCCAGAATTTT

d_call: -
v_call: TRBV13
clone_size: many
j_call: TRBJ2-3
cdr3_aa: CASSSTVPSTDTQYF
cdr3_nt: TGTGCCAGCAGCTCTACAGTGCCCTCCACAGATACGCAGTATTTT

d_call: TRBD1
v_call: TRBV9
clone_size: many
j_call: TRBJ2-2
cdr3_aa: CASSAIGPGQGTTGELFF
cdr3_nt: TGTGCCAGCAGCGCCATTGGACCGGGACAGGGTACCACCGGGGAGCTGTTTTTT

d_call: -
v_call: TRBV29-1
clone_size: many
j_call: TRBJ2-4
cdr3_aa: CSVEVQDKNIQYF
cdr3_nt: TGCAGCGTTGAAGTACAGGACAAAAACATTCAGTACTTC

d_call: -
v_call: TRBV5-1
clone_size: few
j_call: TRBJ2-5
cdr3_aa: CASSLGGEQETQYF
cdr3_nt: TGCGCCAGCAGCTTGGGTGGGGAACAAGAGACCCAGTACTTC

d_call: -
v_call: TRBV20-1
clone_size: many
j_call: TRBJ2-3
cdr3_aa: CSARGPGGSTDTQYF
cdr3_nt: TGCAGTGCTAGAGGGCCCGGGGGAAGCACAGATACGCAGTATTTT

d_call: TRBD2
v_call: TRBV5-1
clone_size: many
j_call: TRBJ2-2
cdr3_aa: CASSPGTSWNTGELFF
cdr3_nt: TGCGCCAGCAGCCCAGGGACTAGCTGGAACACCGGGGAGCTGTTTTTT

d_call: -
v_call: TRBV6-5
clone_size: many
j_call: TRBJ2-2
cdr3_aa: CASSYSPGTGELFF
cdr3_nt: TGTGCCAGCAGTTACTCACCGGGGACCGGGGAGCTGTTTTTT

d_call: -
v_call: TRBV12-3/TRBV12-4
clone_size: many
j_call: TRBJ1-1
cdr3_aa: CASSLGIEAFF
cdr3_nt: TGTGCCAGCAGTCTAGGCATCGAAGCTTTCTTT

d_call: -
v_call: TRBV5-1
clone_size: many
j_call: TRBJ2-3
cdr3_aa: CASSLSLASTDTQYF
cdr3_nt: TGCGCCAGCAGCTTGTCTCTAGCTAGCACAGATACGCAGTATTTT

d_call: -
v_call: TRBV18
clone_size: many
j_call: TRBJ2-3
cdr3_aa: CASSPPSRRATDTQYF
cdr3_nt: TGTGCCAGCTCACCACCGTCTAGGAGGGCGACAGATACGCAGTATTTT

d_call: TRBD1
v_call: TRBV5-1
clone_size: many
j_call: TRBJ2-1
cdr3_aa: CASSSGTARDNEQFF
cdr3_nt: TGCGCCAGCAGTTCTGGGACAGCAAGAGACAATGAGCAGTTCTTC

d_call: TRBD1
v_call: TRBV9
clone_size: many
j_call: TRBJ2-7
cdr3_aa: CASSPDRATRSSYEQYF
cdr3_nt: TGTGCCAGCAGCCCCGACAGGGCGACCCGAAGCTCCTACGAGCAGTACTTC

d_call: -
v_call: TRBV7-9
clone_size: many
j_call: TRBJ2-3
cdr3_aa: CASSLRGAILDTQYF
cdr3_nt: TGTGCCAGCAGCTTACGGGGGGCGATCTTAGATACGCAGTATTTT

d_call: TRBD1
v_call: TRBV20-1
clone_size: many
j_call: TRBJ1-1
cdr3_aa: CSALWRQGLEAFF
cdr3_nt: TGCAGTGCCCTATGGAGACAGGGACTTGAAGCTTTCTTT

d_call: TRBD2
v_call: TRBV29-1
clone_size: many
j_call: TRBJ2-5
cdr3_aa: CSTSGESKTQYF
cdr3_nt: TGCAGTACTAGCGGGGAGTCGAAGACCCAGTACTTC

d_call: TRBD1
v_call: TRBV6-5
clone_size: many
j_call: TRBJ1-5
cdr3_aa: CASSLGQGHQPQHF
cdr3_nt: TGTGCCAGCAGCCTAGGACAGGGTCATCAGCCCCAGCATTTT

d_call: -
v_call: TRBV7-9
clone_size: many
j_call: TRBJ1-1
cdr3_aa: CASSAAVKGETEAFF
cdr3_nt: TGTGCCAGCAGCGCCGCGGTCAAGGGCGAAACTGAAGCTTTCTTT

d_call: -
v_call: TRBV5-6
clone_size: many
j_call: TRBJ2-1
cdr3_aa: CASSLRDGRNEQFF
cdr3_nt: TGTGCCAGCAGCCTCAGGGACGGGCGGAATGAGCAGTTCTTC

d_call: -
v_call: TRBV2
clone_size: many
j_call: TRBJ2-3
cdr3_aa: CASSVDSTDTQYF
cdr3_nt: TGTGCCAGCAGTGTCGACTCCACAGATACGCAGTATTTT

d_call: TRBD1
v_call: TRBV5-1
clone_size: many
j_call: TRBJ2-4
cdr3_aa: CASSLVVGQEKNIQYF
cdr3_nt: TGCGCCAGCAGCTTGGTTGTGGGACAGGAGAAAAACATTCAGTACTTC

d_call: TRBD1
v_call: TRBV25-1
clone_size: many
j_call: TRBJ2-7
cdr3_aa: CASSEWGQGRGEQYF
cdr3_nt: TGTGCCAGCAGTGAATGGGGACAGGGAAGGGGCGAGCAGTACTTC